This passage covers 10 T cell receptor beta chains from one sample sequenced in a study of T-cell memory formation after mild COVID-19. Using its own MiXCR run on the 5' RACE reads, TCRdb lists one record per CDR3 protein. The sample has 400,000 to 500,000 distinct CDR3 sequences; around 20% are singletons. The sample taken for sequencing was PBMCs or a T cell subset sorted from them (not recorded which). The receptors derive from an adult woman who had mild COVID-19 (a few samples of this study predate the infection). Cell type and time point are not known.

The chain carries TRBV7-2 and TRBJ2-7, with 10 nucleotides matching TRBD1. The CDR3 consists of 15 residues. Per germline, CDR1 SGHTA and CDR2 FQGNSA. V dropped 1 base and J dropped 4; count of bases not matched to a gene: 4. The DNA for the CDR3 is TGTGCCAGCAGCTTAGTTGCGGACAGGGGGTACGAGCAGTACTTC. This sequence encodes CASSLVADRGYEQYF.

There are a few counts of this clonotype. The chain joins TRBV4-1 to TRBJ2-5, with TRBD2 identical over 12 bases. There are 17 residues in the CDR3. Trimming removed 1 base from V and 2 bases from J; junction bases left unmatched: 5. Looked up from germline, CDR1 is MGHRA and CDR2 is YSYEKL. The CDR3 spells CASSQGQTSGGQETQYF. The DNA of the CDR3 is TGCGCCAGCAGCCAAGGGCAAACTAGCGGGGGGCAAGAGACCCAGTACTTC.

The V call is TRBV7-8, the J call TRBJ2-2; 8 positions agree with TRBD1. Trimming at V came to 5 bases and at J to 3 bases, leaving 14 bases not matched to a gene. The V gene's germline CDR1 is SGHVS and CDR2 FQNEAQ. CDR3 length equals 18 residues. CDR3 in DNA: TGTGCCAGCAGCCTTGCCGGCACAGAGGACAGGGACACCGGGGAGCTGTTTTTT. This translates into CASSLAGTEDRDTGELFF.

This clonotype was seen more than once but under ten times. DNA of the CDR3: TGCGCCAGCAGCCAACCAGGGACAGGGGGAGCCTACGAGCAGTACTTC. Translated, it gives CASSQPGTGGAYEQYF. The chain couples TRBV4-1 to TRBJ2-7; TRBD1 aligns across 11 bases. The CDR3 extends over 16 amino acids. V shed 2 bases, J shed 2 bases, and the junction held 5 bases outside the gene matches. The germline V gene encodes CDR1 MGHRA and CDR2 YSYEKL.

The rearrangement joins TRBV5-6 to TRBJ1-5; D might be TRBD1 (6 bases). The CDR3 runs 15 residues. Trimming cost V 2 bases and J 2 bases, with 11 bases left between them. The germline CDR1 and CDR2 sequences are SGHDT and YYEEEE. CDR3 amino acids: CASSLAGDGNQPQHF. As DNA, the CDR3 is TGTGCCAGCAGCTTAGCAGGGGATGGCAATCAGCCCCAGCATTTT.

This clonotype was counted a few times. The CDR3 DNA is TGTGCCAGCAGCAGGCCAGACCACACTGAAGCTTTCTTT. Translation gives CASSRPDHTEAFF. The chain carries TRBV6-2 or TRBV6-3 and TRBJ1-1; D is undetermined. In germline, CDR1 is MNHEY, CDR2 SVGEGT. Trimming removed 6 bases from V and 3 bases from J, with 11 bases in between. CDR3 length: 13 amino acids.

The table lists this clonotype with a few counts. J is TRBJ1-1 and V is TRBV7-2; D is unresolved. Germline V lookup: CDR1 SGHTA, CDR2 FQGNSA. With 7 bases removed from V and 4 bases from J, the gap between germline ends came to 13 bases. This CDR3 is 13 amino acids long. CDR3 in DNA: TGTGCCAGCACCCAGGCCCCTCGCACTGAAGCTTTCTTT. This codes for CASTQAPRTEAFF.

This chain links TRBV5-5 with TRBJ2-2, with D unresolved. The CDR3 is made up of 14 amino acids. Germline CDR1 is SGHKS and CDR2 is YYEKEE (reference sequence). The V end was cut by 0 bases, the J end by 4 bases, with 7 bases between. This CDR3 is CASSLAVSTGELFF. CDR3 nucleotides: TGTGCCAGCAGCTTGGCCGTTAGCACCGGGGAGCTGTTTTTT.

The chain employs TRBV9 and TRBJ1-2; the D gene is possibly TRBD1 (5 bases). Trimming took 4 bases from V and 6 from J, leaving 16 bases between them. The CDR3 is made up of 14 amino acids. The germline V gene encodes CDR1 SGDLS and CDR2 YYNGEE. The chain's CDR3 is CASSLSRGTDGYTF. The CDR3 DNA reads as TGTGCCAGCAGCCTTTCTAGGGGTACTGATGGCTACACCTTC.

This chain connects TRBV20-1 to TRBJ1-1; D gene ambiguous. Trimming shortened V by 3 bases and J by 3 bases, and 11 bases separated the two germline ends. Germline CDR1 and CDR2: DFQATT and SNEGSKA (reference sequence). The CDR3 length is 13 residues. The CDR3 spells CSARTGVDTEAFF. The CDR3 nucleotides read TGCAGTGCTAGGACTGGGGTGGACACTGAAGCTTTCTTT.